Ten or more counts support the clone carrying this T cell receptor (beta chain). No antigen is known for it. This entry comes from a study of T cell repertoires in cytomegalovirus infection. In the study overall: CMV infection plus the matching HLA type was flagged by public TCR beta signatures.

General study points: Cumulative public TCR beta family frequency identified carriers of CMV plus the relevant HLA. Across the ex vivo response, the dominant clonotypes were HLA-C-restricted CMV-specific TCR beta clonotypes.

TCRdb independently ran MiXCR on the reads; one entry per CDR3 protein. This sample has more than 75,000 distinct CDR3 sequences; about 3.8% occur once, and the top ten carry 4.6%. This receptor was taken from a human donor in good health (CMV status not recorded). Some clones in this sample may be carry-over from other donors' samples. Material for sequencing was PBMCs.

The CDR3 DNA reads as TGTGCCAGCGGGCGTGGGGAGACCCAGTACTTC. As protein: CASGRGETQYF. The chain couples TRBV11-3 to TRBJ2-5; D remains ambiguous. From germline, CDR1 is SGHNT and CDR2 YENEEA. The V gene lost 8 bases and the J gene lost 5 bases, with 9 bases spanning the gap. The CDR3 sequence is 11 residues long.